This TCR beta chain was recorded in a study of blood T cell repertoires in COVID-19. Sequencing used immunoSEQ multiplex PCR; TCRdb keeps in-frame clones, though not all of them. The repertoire includes about 330,000 clones, 80% to 90% of them detected once, and roughly 5% sits in the top ten. Looked up from germline, CDR1 is MDHEN and CDR2 is SYDVKM. This CDR3 is built from 19 residues. Trimming left V 2 bases short and J 0 bases short, with 20 bases between. Sequenced input: PBMCs or T cells enriched from blood (not recorded which). The sequence derives from a woman aged 25 to 39 who had recovered from COVID-19. The rearrangement uses TRBV28 and TRBJ1-3; D is uncertain. In DNA form, the CDR3 reads TGTGCCAGCAGTTTAGCAATTCCTAGTCGCGACCTCTCTGGAAACACCATATATTTT. It encodes CASSLAIPSRDLSGNTIYF. The complete variable domain, with remaining parts taken from reference TRBV28 and TRBJ1-3, reads DVKVTQSSRYLVKRTGEKVFLECVQDMDHENMFWYRQDPGLGLRLIYFSYDVKMKEKGDIPEGYSVSREKKERFSLILESASTNQTSMYLCASSLAIPSRDLSGNTIYFGEGSWLTVV.